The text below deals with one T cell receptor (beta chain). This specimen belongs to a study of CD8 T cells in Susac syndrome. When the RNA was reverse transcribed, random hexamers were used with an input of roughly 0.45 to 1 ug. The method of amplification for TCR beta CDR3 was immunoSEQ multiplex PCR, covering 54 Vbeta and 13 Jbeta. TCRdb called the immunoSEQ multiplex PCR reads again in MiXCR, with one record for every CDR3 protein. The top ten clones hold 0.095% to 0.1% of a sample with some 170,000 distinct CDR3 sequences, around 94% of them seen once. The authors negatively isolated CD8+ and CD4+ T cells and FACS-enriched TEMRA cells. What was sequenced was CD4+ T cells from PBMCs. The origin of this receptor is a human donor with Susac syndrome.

The CDR3 DNA reads as TGTGCCAGCAGCCACGACAGGGCACAAGAGACCCAGTACTTC. Amino acid sequence: CASSHDRAQETQYF. The rearrangement uses TRBV7-2 and TRBJ2-5; 7 bases agree with TRBD1. The V gene end was trimmed by 5 bases and the J gene end by 2 bases; junction bases not matched to a gene: 5. The CDR3 has 14 residues. From germline, CDR1 is SGHTA and CDR2 FQGNSA.